Presented here are 30 T cell receptor beta chains from one specimen sequenced in a study of T cells in Graves' hyperthyroidism and ophthalmopathy. Template material for amplifying TCR beta CDR3 regions consisted of RNA transcripts. Researchers ran a first-round RT-PCR on the TCR CDR3 using the HTBI primer set. TCRdb reprocessed the multiplex PCR reads via MiXCR and lists one record per CDR3 protein. The sample holds hundreds of thousands of distinct CDR3 sequences, approximately 14% seen once. Sequencing was carried out using blood. The receptors were gathered from a woman aged 40 to 50 with Graves' ophthalmopathy.

V usage is TRBV15 and J usage is TRBJ1-2; D is perhaps TRBD1 (6 bases). The CDR3 is 13 amino acids. Trimming pared 3 bases from V and 7 bases from J, leaving 12 bases between. Germline V gene data show CDR1 as LNHNV and CDR2 as YYDKDF (reference sequence). The CDR3 protein is CATSRKTGFGYTF. The DNA of the CDR3 is TGTGCCACCAGCAGGAAAACAGGGTTTGGCTACACCTTC.

There are many counts of this clonotype. V is TRBV7-8 and J is TRBJ2-1, with D unresolved. Trimming removed 8 bases from V and 8 bases from J, with 16 bases in between. Germline CDR1 SGHVS, CDR2 FQNEAQ. This CDR3 is built from 13 residues. The CDR3 coding sequence is TGTGCCAGCGGCCCTCTCAAAAATGATGAGCAGTTCTTC. Translating gives CASGPLKNDEQFF.

This clonotype was counted only a few times. The chain links TRBV6-5 to TRBJ2-3, with D hard to call. Deletions cut 3 bases from V and 3 bases from J, with 7 bases between. The CDR3 runs to 13 residues. CDR1 and CDR2 (germline): MNHEY, SVGAGI. The CDR3 coding sequence is TGTGCCAGCAGTTATCGCCGAACAGATACGCAGTATTTT. Its translation is CASSYRRTDTQYF.

Ten or more counts support this clonotype. V and J are TRBV27 and TRBJ2-6; D not resolved. Looked up from germline, CDR1 is MNHEY and CDR2 is SMNVEV (reference sequence). The CDR3 totals 13 residues. The V end lost 5 bases, the J end lost 4 bases, and 6 bases lay between the germline ends. The CDR3 DNA sequence: TGTGCCAGCAGTCGGAGAGGGGCCAACGTCCTGACTTTC. Residues: CASSRRGANVLTF.

The CDR3, as DNA: TGCAGTGCTAGAGATGGACTAGCGGGAGCAGAGACCCAGTACTTC. Its protein product is CSARDGLAGAETQYF. V gene TRBV20-1 combines with J gene TRBJ2-5; 13 bases align to TRBD2. This CDR3 contains 15 residues. Germline V gives CDR1 DFQATT, CDR2 SNEGSKA (reference sequence). After removal of 0 bases from V and 4 bases from J, the junction contained 2 bases not matched to a gene.

This clonotype is a singleton in its sample. The V and J genes are TRBV27 and TRBJ2-7; D is undetermined. Trimming removed 7 bases at V and 1 base at J, with 14 bases between. The CDR3 spans 14 residues. Germline values: CDR1 MNHEY, CDR2 SMNVEV (reference sequence). The CDR3 reads CASNWLGRSYEQYF. CDR3 sequence (DNA): TGTGCCAGCAACTGGTTGGGAAGGTCCTACGAGCAGTACTTC.

There are many counts of this clonotype. In DNA, the CDR3 is TGTGCCACAGAAGGGCAGGGGGCCGACGAGCAGTACTTC. As protein: CATEGQGADEQYF. V gene TRBV6-1 combines with J gene TRBJ2-7; 8 bases align to TRBD1. The CDR3 is 13 residues long. V trimming: 10 bases; J trimming: 5 bases; junction bases outside the gene matches: 10. Germline V gene data show CDR1 as MNHNS and CDR2 as SASEGT.

This clonotype was found a few times. The gene calls are TRBV12-3 or TRBV12-4 and TRBJ2-6; 11 bases are a match to TRBD1. The ends lost 3 bases at V and 3 bases at J; junction bases unmatched: 16. This CDR3 is 21 amino acids long. In nucleotides, the CDR3 is TGTGCCAGCAGTTTGGGCTTACCGGGGACAGGGGGGTTTGGTGGGGCCAACGTCCTGACTTTC. Its translation: CASSLGLPGTGGFGGANVLTF.

This clonotype was picked up many times. The J gene is TRBJ2-5, the V gene TRBV29-1; 7 bases match TRBD1. Trimming removed 5 bases from V and 2 bases from J; junction bases left unmatched: 5. In germline, CDR1 is SQVTM, CDR2 ANQGSEA. This CDR3 spans 13 amino acids. CDR3 in amino acids: CSVRDSYQETQYF. CDR3 nucleotide sequence: TGCAGCGTTAGGGACAGCTATCAAGAGACCCAGTACTTC. The full variable domain, rest sourced from reference TRBV29-1 and TRBJ2-5, is SAVISQKPSRDICQRGTSLTIQCQVDSQVTMMFWYRQQPGQSLTLIATANQGSEATYESGFVIDKFPISRPNLTFSTLTVSNMSPEDSSIYLCSVRDSYQETQYFGPGTRLLVL.

This clonotype was seen ten or more times. This chain connects TRBV19 to TRBJ1-1, with D possibly matching TRBD1 (6 bases). Trimming removed 3 bases from V and 6 bases from J, with 11 bases in between. CDR1 and CDR2 from the germline V gene are LNHDA and SQIVND (reference sequence). The CDR3 contains 13 residues. CDR3 bases: TGTGCCAGTAGTATGGCACAGGGTGCTGAAGCTTTCTTT. Translated: CASSMAQGAEAFF.

This clonotype occurred a few times. V usage is TRBV6-1 and J usage is TRBJ2-7; 8 bases agree with TRBD1. The germline CDR1 and CDR2 sequences are MNHNS and SASEGT. The CDR3 extends over 15 amino acids. Trimming took 8 bases from V and 3 from J; bases not matched to a gene: 12. CDR3 sequence (DNA): TGTGCCAGCTCCCCGGACAGGGTTAATTTCTACGAGCAGTACTTC. Translation: CASSPDRVNFYEQYF.

This clonotype was counted at least ten times. The V gene is TRBV6-5, the J gene TRBJ1-1, with D unresolved. The CDR3 is 14 residues long. Germline V CDR1 and CDR2: MNHEY, SVGAGI. The ends were cut back, 7 bases at V and 1 base at J, with 13 bases in the middle. The DNA of the CDR3 is TGTGCCAGCAAGGCCGTCAGCCAGAACACTGAAGCTTTCTTT. Its protein product is CASKAVSQNTEAFF.

This clonotype was observed many times. This sequence joins TRBV20-1 and TRBJ1-1; D is uncertain. V lost 1 base and J 3 bases, leaving 6 bases between the germline ends. This CDR3 has 12 amino acids. Germline V gives CDR1 DFQATT, CDR2 SNEGSKA (reference sequence). CDR3 coding DNA: TGCAGTGCTAGAGTGAAGGACACTGAAGCTTTCTTT. It encodes CSARVKDTEAFF.

The chain employs TRBV20-1 and TRBJ1-1; maybe TRBD1 (6 bases). Germline assignment: CDR1 DFQATT and CDR2 SNEGSKA (reference sequence). The CDR3 consists of 14 residues. Trimming removed 4 bases at V and 1 base at J, with 13 bases between. CDR3 sequence reads: CSAKSGQTNTEAFF. CDR3 DNA sequence: TGCAGTGCTAAAAGTGGACAGACGAACACTGAAGCTTTCTTT.

CDR3 nucleotides: TGCAGCGCCCTGAGACTAGCGGGAGAAAAGACCCAGTACTTC. This codes for CSALRLAGEKTQYF. The chain has TRBV29-1 and TRBJ2-5; 12 bases are a match to TRBD2. V shed 7 bases, J shed 6 bases, and the junction held 9 bases outside the gene matches. CDR3 length: 14 residues. Germline CDR1 and CDR2: SQVTM and ANQGSEA.

This clonotype was observed at least ten times. V gene TRBV6-5 combines with J gene TRBJ2-2; D is uncertain. V was cut by 4 bases and J by 7 bases, with 13 bases left in between. The V gene's germline CDR1 is MNHEY and CDR2 SVGAGI. This CDR3 comprises 14 residues. Here the CDR3 reads CASSLGLVGGELFF. Written as DNA, the CDR3 is TGTGCCAGCAGTTTAGGGCTAGTTGGCGGGGAGCTGTTTTTT.

Only a few counts were recorded for this clonotype. One end of the junction does not line up with germline, which may come from a read error. The chain carries TRBV2 and TRBJ2-5, with TRBD2 matching 9 bases. Per germline, CDR1 SNHLY and CDR2 FYNNEI. The CDR3 has 14 residues. CDR3 region: CASSKAGGKETQYF. Written as DNA, the CDR3 is TGTGCCAGCAGTAAAGCGGGAGGAAAAGAGACCCAGTACTTC.

This clonotype showed up many times. The chain has TRBV28 and TRBJ2-7, with D unresolved. Germline V gene lookup returns CDR1 MDHEN and CDR2 SYDVKM. This CDR3 is 14 amino acids long. Trimming pared 2 bases from V and 2 bases from J, leaving 10 bases between. CDR3 loop: CASSLKGPAYEQYF. The CDR3 DNA sequence: TGTGCCAGCAGTTTAAAGGGTCCCGCCTACGAGCAGTACTTC.

This clonotype came up many times. This chain links TRBV6-2 or TRBV6-3 with TRBJ1-6; unclear D gene. This CDR3 is 16 amino acids long. The V gene's germline CDR1 is MNHEY and CDR2 SVGEGT. Trimming cost V 2 bases and J 7 bases, with 15 bases left between them. The CDR3 region has the DNA TGTGCCAGCAGTTACCTCCCAGAGCGTGTCAATTCACCCCTCCACTTT. This translates into CASSYLPERVNSPLHF.

The table lists this clonotype with many counts. Written as DNA, the CDR3 is TGTGCCACCAGTGAAATGCCCGGGACAGCTAGTGAGACCCAGTACTTC. As protein: CATSEMPGTASETQYF. This rearrangement joins TRBV24-1 to TRBJ2-5; 7 bases line up with TRBD1. The CDR3 spans 16 residues. The germline V gene has CDR1 KGHDR and CDR2 SFDVKD. V lost 4 bases to trimming and J lost 5 bases; unmatched junction nucleotides: 12.

This clonotype was counted many times. V is TRBV27 and J is TRBJ2-5; 9 bases line up with TRBD1. The CDR3 extends over 14 amino acids. V lost 8 bases and J lost 5; bases outside the gene matches: 9. Germline V gene sequence: CDR1 MNHEY, CDR2 SMNVEV (reference sequence). In nucleotides, the CDR3 is TGTGCCAGCTGGACCGGGACAGGGTCCGAGACCCAGTACTTC. Its protein product is CASWTGTGSETQYF.

This clonotype was counted only a few times. The chain has TRBV12-5 and TRBJ1-1; D is ambiguous. Trimming shortened V by 0 bases and J by 0 bases, and 20 bases separated the two germline ends. This CDR3 contains 19 residues. The germline V gene encodes CDR1 LGHNT and CDR2 FRNRAP. The CDR3 DNA reads as TGTGCTAGTGGTTTGGTACTGGGCCGGGCGGCCAAAATGAACACTGAAGCTTTCTTT. It is translated as CASGLVLGRAAKMNTEAFF.

This clonotype has a handful of counts. This rearrangement joins TRBV11-2 to TRBJ2-6; D unresolved. Trimming shortened V by 5 bases and J by 0 bases, and 14 bases separated the two germline ends. This CDR3 has 17 residues. Per germline, CDR1 SGHAT and CDR2 FQNNGV. CDR3 coding DNA: TGTGCCAGCAGCCCTCGGACGGAGCTCTCTGGGGCCAACGTCCTGACTTTC. This codes for CASSPRTELSGANVLTF.

The chain recombines TRBV14 with TRBJ2-7; a possible D gene is TRBD1 (5 bases). CDR1 is SGHDN and CDR2 is FVKESK in the germline V gene. Trimming removed 5 bases from V and 6 bases from J, with 17 bases in between. The CDR3 totals 14 residues. The CDR3 sequence is CASSGRQPSSEQYF. The CDR3 bases are TGTGCCAGCAGCGGACGACAGCCTAGTTCCGAGCAGTACTTC.

The chain joins TRBV28 to TRBJ1-2; the D is unclear. This CDR3 is 12 amino acids long. V lost 2 bases and J lost 6, with 7 bases in between. Germline V lookup: CDR1 MDHEN, CDR2 SYDVKM. The CDR3: CASSLAEDGYTF. CDR3 sequence (DNA): TGTGCCAGCAGTTTAGCTGAAGATGGCTACACCTTC.

V is TRBV5-1 and J is TRBJ2-5; no definite D call. V was clipped by 0 bases and J by 5 bases, with 11 bases between them. This CDR3 is 14 amino acids long. Looked up from germline, CDR1 is SGHRS and CDR2 is YFSETQ. The CDR3, as DNA: TGCGCCAGCAGCTTGGCTGGACCGGCCGAGACCCAGTACTTC. This codes for CASSLAGPAETQYF.

Ten or more counts support this clonotype. The chain is built from TRBV12-3 or TRBV12-4 and TRBJ2-2; D ambiguous. V was pared by 4 bases and J by 8 bases, with 5 bases between. CDR3 length: 11 amino acids. The chain's CDR3 is CASSYIGELFF. The DNA for the CDR3 is TGTGCCAGCAGTTACATTGGGGAGCTGTTTTTT.

The chain uses TRBV30 and TRBJ2-7; 10 bases align to TRBD1. The J segment lost 2 bases and the V segment lost 5 bases, leaving 6 bases of the junction unmatched. From germline, CDR1 is GTSNPN and CDR2 SVGIG (reference sequence). The CDR3 is 14 amino acids. CDR3 coding DNA: TGTGCCTGGCGACAGGGGGCTGGTCCCTACGAGCAGTACTTC. It codes for CAWRQGAGPYEQYF. The variable domain in full, with the rest retrieved from reference TRBV30 and TRBJ2-7, is SQTIHQWPATLVQPVGSPLSLECTVEGTSNPNLYWYRQAAGRGLQLLFYSVGIGQISSEVPQNLSASRPQDRQFILSSKKLLLSDSGFYLCAWRQGAGPYEQYFGPGTRLTVT.

This clonotype was picked up many times. This rearrangement joins TRBV6-5 to TRBJ2-5, with a possible D match to TRBD1 (6 bases). Deletions cut 5 bases from V and 1 base from J, with 14 bases between. The CDR3 is made up of 15 amino acids. From germline, CDR1 is MNHEY and CDR2 SVGAGI. The CDR3 bases are TGTGCCAGCAGTACAGGGAGTACACCCCAAGAGACCCAGTACTTC. The encoded protein is CASSTGSTPQETQYF.

This clonotype was detected many times. This sequence joins TRBV7-2 and TRBJ1-1, with 9 bases aligning to TRBD1. V shed 3 bases, J shed 5 bases, and the junction held 7 bases outside the gene matches. CDR1 is SGHTA and CDR2 is FQGNSA in the germline V gene. The CDR3 runs to 15 residues. The CDR3 nucleotides read TGTGCCAGCAGCTTCGCGGGACAGGGATTTACTGAAGCTTTCTTT. Translated, it gives CASSFAGQGFTEAFF.